Listed here are 18 T cell receptor beta chains from one sample, sequenced in a study of Ad26.COV2.S vaccination and SARS-CoV-2 variants. TCRdb's copy holds only in-frame clones and misses some; the assay was immunoSEQ multiplex PCR. The sample yields 350,000 to 500,000 clones, around 91% seen once. The treatment denotes: 15 to 20 received Ad26.COV2.S at low or high dose, single or two shots; about 5 received placebo; per-sample allocation not given. At day 63 after the first vaccine or placebo injection, samples were drawn. The sample in question was peripheral blood, obtained in a trial of Ad26.COV2.S vaccine versus placebo. These TCRs come from a person aged 18-60 years who received the Ad26.COV2.S COVID-19 vaccine or a placebo.

The rearrangement links TRBV19 to TRBJ2-7, with 8 bases matching TRBD2. The germline V gene has CDR1 LNHDA and CDR2 SQIVND (reference sequence). Trimming at V came to 7 bases and at J to 7 bases, leaving 15 bases not matched to a gene. The CDR3 has 15 amino acids. The CDR3 coding sequence is TGTGCCAGTACCCCCGGGACTAGAAGAGGGAAAGAGCAGTACTTC. This gives the protein CASTPGTRRGKEQYF.

This clone came up a few times. The same CDR3 is also encoded by other DNA sequences in this sample. J is TRBJ2-2 and V is TRBV7-9; TRBD2 matches at 8 bases. J lost 1 base, V lost 1 base, and 2 bases had no gene match. There are 16 residues in the CDR3. Germline V CDR1 and CDR2: SEHNR, FQNEAQ (reference sequence). CDR3 nucleotides: TGTGCCAGCAGCTTAGGCCTAGCGGGGAACACCGGGGAGCTGTTTTTT. It encodes CASSLGLAGNTGELFF.

The chain couples TRBV18 to TRBJ1-3; D may be TRBD1 (6 bases). The CDR3 sequence is 16 residues long. CDR1 and CDR2 (germline): KGHSH, LQKENI. Between the trimmed V and J ends, which lost 0 bases and 4 bases, there was a span of 13 bases. The CDR3 coding sequence is TGTGCCAGCTCACCACCGCAGGGGCTAAGGGGAAACACCATATATTTT. Encoded protein: CASSPPQGLRGNTIYF.

This clone has just one count. The chain uses TRBV2 and TRBJ2-3, with 11 bases lining up with TRBD1. The CDR3 has 16 residues. Trimming at V came to 3 bases and at J to 0 bases, leaving 2 bases not matched to a gene. CDR1 SNHLY and CDR2 FYNNEI come from the germline V gene. The CDR3 DNA sequence: TGTGCCAGCAGTGACGGACAGGGGGCTAGCACAGATACGCAGTATTTT. It is translated as CASSDGQGASTDTQYF.

This clone showed up just once. The V and J genes are TRBV25-1 and TRBJ1-6; D is possibly TRBD1 (6 bases). CDR1 is MGHDK, CDR2 SYGVNS, per germline. This CDR3 is 17 amino acids long. Deletions cut 1 base from V and 7 bases from J, with 17 bases between. The CDR3 here is CASSEFLAGAGNSPLHF. In DNA, the CDR3 is TGTGCCAGCAGTGAATTCTTGGCAGGGGCAGGGAATTCACCCCTCCACTTT.

This rearrangement joins TRBV10-2 to TRBJ2-3, with a tentative D call TRBD1 (5 bases). Trimming removed 4 bases from V and 4 bases from J, with 15 bases in between. Germline values: CDR1 WSHSY, CDR2 SAAADI. CDR3 size: 15 residues. The DNA for the CDR3 is TGCGCCAGCAGTGCGCAGGGCCTTCAAGCAGATACGCAGTATTTT. This codes for CASSAQGLQADTQYF.

The chain joins TRBV7-6 to TRBJ2-7, with a tentative D call TRBD2 (5 bases). The V and J ends lost 3 bases and 3 bases respectively, with 15 bases between them. CDR3 length equals 15 residues. Germline assignment: CDR1 SGHVS and CDR2 FNYEAQ. The CDR3 reads CASSLGGGRSYEQYF. The CDR3 coding sequence is TGTGCCAGCAGCTTGGGTGGAGGACGCAGCTACGAGCAGTACTTC.

The CDR3, as DNA: TGTGCCAGCAGCGTAACAGGGGCGGGTAATGAAAAACTGTTTTTT. This translates into CASSVTGAGNEKLFF. V gene TRBV9 combines with J gene TRBJ1-4; the match to TRBD1 covers 7 bases. This CDR3 contains 15 residues. J gave up 4 bases and V 1 base, and 4 bases lay outside the gene matches. Looked up from germline, CDR1 is SGDLS and CDR2 is YYNGEE.

The chain joins TRBV28 to TRBJ2-3; D unresolved. The germline gives CDR1 MDHEN, CDR2 SYDVKM. The V gene lost 5 bases and the J gene lost 7 bases, with 4 bases spanning the gap. This CDR3 is built from 10 residues. CDR3 bases: TGTGCCAGCAGTCAATATACGCAGTATTTT. It is translated as CASSQYTQYF.

Only one count was recorded for this clone. This chain uses TRBV7-7 with TRBJ2-1; a possible D gene is TRBD1 (6 bases). The V gene lost 5 bases and the J gene lost 5 bases, with 19 bases spanning the gap. CDR1 and CDR2 (germline): SSHAT, FNYEAQ (reference sequence). The CDR3 has 16 residues. CDR3 coding DNA: TGTGCCAGCAGCCCCCCCGGGACACAGTCTCACAATGAGCAGTTCTTC. Residues: CASSPPGTQSHNEQFF. The whole variable domain, filled in from reference TRBV7-7 and TRBJ2-1, reads GAGVSQSPRYKVTKRGQDVTLRCDPISSHATLYWYQQALGQGPEFLTYFNYEAQPDKSGLPSDRFSAERPEGSISTLTIQRTEQRDSAMYRCASSPPGTQSHNEQFFGPGTRLTVL.

V and J are TRBV9 and TRBJ1-2; D not resolved. V was pared by 0 bases and J by 3 bases, with 3 bases between. There are 12 residues in the CDR3. Germline loops: CDR1 SGDLS, CDR2 YYNGEE. The CDR3 sequence is CASSVEDYGYTF. CDR3 sequence (DNA): TGTGCCAGCAGCGTAGAGGACTATGGCTACACCTTC.

This sequence joins TRBV5-6 and TRBJ2-6; D remains ambiguous. This CDR3 has 15 amino acids. In germline, CDR1 is SGHDT, CDR2 YYEEEE. V was trimmed by 1 base and J by 1 base, leaving 6 bases between them. The CDR3 DNA reads as TGTGCCAGCAGCTTGATTAGGTCTGGGGCCAACGTCCTGACTTTC. Its translation is CASSLIRSGANVLTF.

V is TRBV7-9 and J is TRBJ2-1; no clear D. The CDR3 loop spans 12 amino acids. The germline gives CDR1 SEHNR, CDR2 FQNEAQ (reference sequence). Trimming took off 2 bases at V and 8 bases at J, with 7 bases between the two ends. The CDR3 region has the DNA TGTGCCAGCAGCTTATACGGTTATGAGCAGTTCTTC. This translates into CASSLYGYEQFF. Full variable domain (remainder filled in from reference TRBV7-9 and TRBJ2-1): DTGVSQNPRHKITKRGQNVTFRCDPISEHNRLYWYRQTLGQGPEFLTYFQNEAQLEKSRLLSDRFSAERPKGSFSTLEIQRTEQGDSAMYLCASSLYGYEQFFGPGTRLTVL.

The rearrangement joins TRBV27 to TRBJ2-3; TRBD2 aligns across 8 bases. Germline assignment: CDR1 MNHEY and CDR2 SMNVEV (reference sequence). J gave up 6 bases and V 6 bases, and 14 bases lay outside the gene matches. The CDR3 covers 16 residues. Here the CDR3 reads CASRPHSGSLLDTQYF. The DNA of the CDR3 is TGTGCCAGCAGACCCCACAGCGGGAGTCTTTTGGATACGCAGTATTTT.

The chain combines TRBV18 with TRBJ2-5; no reliable D call. The CDR3 spans 15 residues. V gave up 6 bases and J gave up 2 bases, with 16 bases separating them. Germline CDR1 and CDR2: KGHSH and LQKENI. CDR3 protein: CASSSAAPIQETQYF. CDR3 bases: TGTGCCAGCTCTTCGGCAGCTCCAATACAAGAGACCCAGTACTTC.

V gene TRBV15 combines with J gene TRBJ2-4; D call uncertain. Trimming shortened V by 0 bases and J by 0 bases, and 12 bases separated the two germline ends. The CDR3 is 17 residues long. The germline V gene encodes CDR1 LNHNV and CDR2 YYDKDF (reference sequence). CDR3 in amino acids: CATSRDQRGLAKNIQYF. CDR3 DNA sequence: TGTGCCACCAGCAGAGATCAACGTGGATTAGCCAAAAACATTCAGTACTTC.

This sequence joins TRBV6-2 or TRBV6-3 and TRBJ2-5; D is undetermined. Germline loops: CDR1 MNHEY, CDR2 SVGEGT. The CDR3 spans 12 residues. Trimming left V 6 bases short and J 2 bases short, with 7 bases between. In nucleotides, the CDR3 is TGTGCCAGCAGCCACTCACAAGAGACCCAGTACTTC. Protein sequence: CASSHSQETQYF.

The V gene is TRBV28, the J gene TRBJ2-3; D is possibly TRBD2 (5 bases). In germline, CDR1 is MDHEN, CDR2 SYDVKM. The V gene lost 7 bases and the J gene lost 1 base, with 12 bases spanning the gap. This CDR3 has 14 amino acids. CDR3 nucleotide sequence: TGTGCCAGCACCCCCAGCGGAGGCACAGATACGCAGTATTTT. Translating gives CASTPSGGTDTQYF.